This T cell receptor beta chain was sequenced in a study of T-cell memory formation after mild COVID-19. Study-wide points: Most CD4+ clones that shrank were in CM and EM, while CD8+ ones turned up in EMRA. The authors did not confirm SARS-CoV-2 specificity of second-wave clones peaking day 37.

UMIs and sample barcodes were carried by the TCR alpha and TCR beta cDNA libraries that 5'RACE produced using constant-segment primers. TCRdb itself ran the 5' RACE reads through MiXCR, one entry per CDR3 protein. The sample lists roughly 450,000 distinct CDR3 sequences; approximately 18% were seen once. The CDR3 is 16 amino acids. After removal of 4 bases from V and 4 bases from J, the junction contained 8 bases not matched to a gene. CDR1 SGHDT and CDR2 YYEEEE come from the germline V gene. This clonotype occurred a few times. Its specificity is not known. The TCR originated in an adult woman who had mild COVID-19 (a few samples of this study predate the infection). Cell type and time point are not known. Sequencing was performed on PBMCs or a T cell subset sorted from them (not recorded which). The rearrangement joins TRBV5-6 to TRBJ1-1; TRBD1 matches at 12 bases. CDR3 loop: CASSRDRGRPGTEAFF. The CDR3 bases are TGTGCCAGCAGCCGGGACAGGGGGCGTCCGGGCACTGAAGCTTTCTTT. The entire variable domain, with the rest obtained from reference TRBV5-6 and TRBJ1-1, is as follows: DAGVTQSPTHLIKTRGQQVTLRCSPKSGHDTVSWYQQALGQGPQFIFQYYEEEERQRGNFPDRFSGHQFPNYSSELNVNALLLGDSALYLCASSRDRGRPGTEAFFGQGTRLTVV.